This T cell receptor (beta chain) came from a study of blood T cell repertoires in COVID-19. Germline V gives CDR1 SEHNR, CDR2 FQNEAQ (reference sequence). The J segment lost 6 bases and the V segment lost 1 base, leaving 1 base of the junction unmatched. The CDR3 loop spans 14 amino acids. Clones were read by immunoSEQ multiplex PCR, and TCRdb kept only the in-frame ones, dropping some. Of around 190,000 clones listed, about 83% are singletons. This clone has only one observation. The chain employs TRBV7-9 and TRBJ2-1; 9 bases agree with TRBD2. The sequence was collected from a man in his forties with acute COVID-19. The material sequenced was PBMCs or T cells enriched from blood (not recorded which). The CDR3 spells CASSLGGLANEQFF. The CDR3 nucleotides are TGTGCCAGCAGCTTAGGGGGACTAGCCAATGAGCAGTTCTTC.